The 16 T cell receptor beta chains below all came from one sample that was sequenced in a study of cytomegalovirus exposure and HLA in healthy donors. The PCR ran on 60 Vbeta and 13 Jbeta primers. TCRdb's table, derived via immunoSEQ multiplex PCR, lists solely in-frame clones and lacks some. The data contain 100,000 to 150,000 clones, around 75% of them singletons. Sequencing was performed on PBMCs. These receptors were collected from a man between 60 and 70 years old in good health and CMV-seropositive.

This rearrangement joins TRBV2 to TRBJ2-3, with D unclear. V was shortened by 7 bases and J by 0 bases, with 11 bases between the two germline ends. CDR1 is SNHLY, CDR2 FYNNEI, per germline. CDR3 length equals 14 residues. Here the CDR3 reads CASKRTGSTDTQYF. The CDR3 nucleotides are TGTGCCAGCAAAAGAACGGGTAGCACAGATACGCAGTATTTT.

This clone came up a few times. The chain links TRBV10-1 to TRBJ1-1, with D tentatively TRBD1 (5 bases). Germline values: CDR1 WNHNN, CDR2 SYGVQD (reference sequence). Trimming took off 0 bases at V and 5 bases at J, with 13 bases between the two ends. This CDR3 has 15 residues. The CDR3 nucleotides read TGCGCCAGCAGTGAGTCAGGGAGGGGAAGAACTGAAGCTTTCTTT. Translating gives CASSESGRGRTEAFF.

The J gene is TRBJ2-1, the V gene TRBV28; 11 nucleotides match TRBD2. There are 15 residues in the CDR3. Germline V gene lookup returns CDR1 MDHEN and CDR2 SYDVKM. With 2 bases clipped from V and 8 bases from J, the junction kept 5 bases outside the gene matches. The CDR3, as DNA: TGTGCCAGCAGTTTACCTAGCGGGGGGCAGGATGAGCAGTTCTTC. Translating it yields CASSLPSGGQDEQFF.

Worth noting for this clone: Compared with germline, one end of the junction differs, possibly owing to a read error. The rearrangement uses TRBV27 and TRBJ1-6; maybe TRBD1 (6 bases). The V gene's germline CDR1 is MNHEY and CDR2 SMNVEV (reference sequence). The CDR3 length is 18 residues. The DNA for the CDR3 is TGTGCCAGCAGAATTTTCTACAGGGCGAGCTCCTATAATTCACTCCTCCACTTT. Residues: CASRIFYRASSYNSLLHF.

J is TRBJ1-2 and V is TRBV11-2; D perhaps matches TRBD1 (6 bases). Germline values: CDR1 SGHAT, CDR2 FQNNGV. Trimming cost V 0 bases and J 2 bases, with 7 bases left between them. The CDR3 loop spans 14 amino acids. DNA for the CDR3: TGTGCCAGCAGCTTAGACAGGGGAAACTATGGCTACACCTTC. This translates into CASSLDRGNYGYTF.

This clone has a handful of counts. The CDR3: CASSLDAGNHNEQFF. The CDR3, as DNA: TGTGCCAGCAGCTTAGATGCAGGGAACCACAATGAGCAGTTCTTC. The rearrangement joins TRBV7-2 to TRBJ2-1; the D gene is possibly TRBD1 (5 bases). Between the trimmed V and J ends, which lost 1 base and 5 bases, there was a span of 12 bases. CDR3 size: 15 residues. The germline V gene has CDR1 SGHTA and CDR2 FQGNSA.

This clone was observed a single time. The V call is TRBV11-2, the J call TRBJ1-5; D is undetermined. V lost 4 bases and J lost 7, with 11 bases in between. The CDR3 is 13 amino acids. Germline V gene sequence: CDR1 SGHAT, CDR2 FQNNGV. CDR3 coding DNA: TGTGCCAGCAGCTCCCAGGCTTTCCAGCCCCAGCATTTT. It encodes CASSSQAFQPQHF.

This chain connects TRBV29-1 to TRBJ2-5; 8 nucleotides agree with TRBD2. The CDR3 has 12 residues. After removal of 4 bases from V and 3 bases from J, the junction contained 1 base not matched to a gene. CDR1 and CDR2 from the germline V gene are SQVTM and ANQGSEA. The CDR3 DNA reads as TGCAGCGTTGTGGGACTAGAAGAGACCCAGTACTTC. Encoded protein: CSVVGLEETQYF.

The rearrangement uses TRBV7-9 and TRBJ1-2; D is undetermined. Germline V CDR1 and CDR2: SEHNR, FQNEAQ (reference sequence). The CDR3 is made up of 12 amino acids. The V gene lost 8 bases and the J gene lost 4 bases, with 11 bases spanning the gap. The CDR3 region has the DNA TGTGCCAGCGAGGGCCAAGCCTATGGCTACACCTTC. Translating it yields CASEGQAYGYTF. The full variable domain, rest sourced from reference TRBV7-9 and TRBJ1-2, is DTGVSQNPRHKITKRGQNVTFRCDPISEHNRLYWYRQTLGQGPEFLTYFQNEAQLEKSRLLSDRFSAERPKGSFSTLEIQRTEQGDSAMYLCASEGQAYGYTFGSGTRLTVV.

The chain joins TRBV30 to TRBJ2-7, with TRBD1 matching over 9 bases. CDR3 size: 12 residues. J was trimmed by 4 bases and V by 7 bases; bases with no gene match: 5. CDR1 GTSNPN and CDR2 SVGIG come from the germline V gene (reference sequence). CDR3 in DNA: TGTGCCTCAACGGGACAGGGTTACGAGCAGTACTTC. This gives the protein CASTGQGYEQYF.

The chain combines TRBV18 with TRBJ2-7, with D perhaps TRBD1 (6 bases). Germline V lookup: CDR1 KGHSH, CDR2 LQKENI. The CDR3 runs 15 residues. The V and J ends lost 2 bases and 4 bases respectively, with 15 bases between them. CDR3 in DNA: TGTGCCAGCTCACCAACCGGGACAAGACCTTACGAGCAGTACTTC. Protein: CASSPTGTRPYEQYF.

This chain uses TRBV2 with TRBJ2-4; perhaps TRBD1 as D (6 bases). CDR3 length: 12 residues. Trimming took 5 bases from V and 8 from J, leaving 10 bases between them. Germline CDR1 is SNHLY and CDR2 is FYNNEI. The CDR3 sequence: CASSRQVDIQYF. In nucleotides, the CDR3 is TGTGCCAGCAGTCGACAGGTCGACATTCAGTACTTC.

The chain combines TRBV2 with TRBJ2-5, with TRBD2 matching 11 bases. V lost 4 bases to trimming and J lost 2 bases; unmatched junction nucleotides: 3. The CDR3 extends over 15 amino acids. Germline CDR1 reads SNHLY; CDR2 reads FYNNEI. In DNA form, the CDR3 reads TGTGCCAGCAGTGTGACTAGCGGGGTACAAGAGACCCAGTACTTC. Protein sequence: CASSVTSGVQETQYF.

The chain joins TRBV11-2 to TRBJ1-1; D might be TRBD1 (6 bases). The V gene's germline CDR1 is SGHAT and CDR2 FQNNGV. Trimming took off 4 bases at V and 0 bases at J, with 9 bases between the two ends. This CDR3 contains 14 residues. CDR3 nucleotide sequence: TGTGCCAGCAGCTCTGGACAGCTGAACACTGAAGCTTTCTTT. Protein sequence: CASSSGQLNTEAFF.

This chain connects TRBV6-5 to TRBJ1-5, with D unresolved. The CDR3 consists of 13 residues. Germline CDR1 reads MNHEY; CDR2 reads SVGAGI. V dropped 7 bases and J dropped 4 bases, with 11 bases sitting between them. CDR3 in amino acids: CASTEGLNQPQHF. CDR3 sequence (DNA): TGTGCCAGCACCGAAGGACTTAATCAGCCCCAGCATTTT.

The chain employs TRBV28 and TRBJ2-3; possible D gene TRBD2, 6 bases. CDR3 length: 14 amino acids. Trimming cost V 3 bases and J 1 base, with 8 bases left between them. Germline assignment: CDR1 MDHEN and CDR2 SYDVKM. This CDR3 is CASSLGGGTDTQYF. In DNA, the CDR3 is TGTGCCAGCAGTTTGGGCGGGGGCACAGATACGCAGTATTTT.